The rows below give T cell receptor beta chains drawn from one sample of a study of molecular identifiers for immune sequencing clone quantification. Via MiXCR, TCRdb re-called the PCR reads, giving one row per CDR3 protein. The sample shows 68,000 or so distinct CDR3 sequences, 17% of them seen only once. Material: naive CD8+ T cells from blood, with Jurkat cell RNA spiked in. Receptor source: a human donor in good health. Some libraries in this study had Jurkat cell RNA spiked in. Both conserved end residues are part of each CDR3. Each record gives: D gene, V gene, clone size, J gene, CDR3 DNA, CDR3 protein. The D gene is left open where the match is weak. Expanded clones get a size class; other rows say once, few or many, or leave the size out.

>TRBD2|TRBV6-2/TRBV6-3|.|TRBJ2-1
TGTGCCAGCAGTTACTCCCTAGCGGGAGGACGTCGAAATGAGCAGTTCTTC
CASSYSLAGGRRNEQFF
>.|TRBV24-1|many|TRBJ2-1
TGTGCCACCAGTGATTTGGCGTCTAGTCTGTCCTACAATGAGCAGTTCTTC
CATSDLASSLSYNEQFF
>.|TRBV5-1|many|TRBJ2-7
TGCGCCAGCAGCGAACGACAGGCCTCCCCTATGTACGAGCAGTACTTC
CASSERQASPMYEQYF
>.|TRBV9|.|TRBJ2-7
TGTGCCAGCAGCGGCCCGGACCCTACCCCTTCCTACGAGCAGTACTTC
CASSGPDPTPSYEQYF
>.|TRBV27|many|TRBJ2-1
TGTGCCAGCAGCCCCCGGGTCCTAAGTTCGGGGTCCTACAATGAGCAGTTCTTC
CASSPRVLSSGSYNEQFF
>.|TRBV6-1|many|TRBJ2-4
TGTGCCAGCAGCCGACTCGATAAAAACATTCAGTACTTC
CASSRLDKNIQYF
>.|TRBV7-9|many|TRBJ1-5
TGTGCCAGCAGCCCGAGCGGGGACGTAAATCAGCCCCAGCATTTT
CASSPSGDVNQPQHF
>TRBD2|TRBV3-1|few|TRBJ2-1
TGTGCCAGCAGCCACCTCCGGACTAGCGATTACTACAATGAGCAGTTCTTC
CASSHLRTSDYYNEQFF
>.|TRBV28|many|TRBJ1-4
TGTGCCAGCACCGTTGGGGGGGAGAATGAAAAACTGTTTTTT
CASTVGGENEKLFF
>TRBD2|TRBV11-2|many|TRBJ2-5
TGTGCCAGCAGCTTCGGACTAGCGGGTAACCAAGAGACCCAGTACTTC
CASSFGLAGNQETQYF
>.|TRBV27|many|TRBJ2-7
TGTGCCAGCAGTCCTGGATGGACCCCGAGGGACGAGCAGTACTTC
CASSPGWTPRDEQYF
>TRBD2|TRBV7-3|few|TRBJ2-1
TGTGCCAGCAGCCCAGAAGTTAGGCGGGAGGGCCTTTACAATGAGCAGTTCTTC
CASSPEVRREGLYNEQFF
>.|TRBV13|many|TRBJ1-1
TGTGCCAGCAGCTCAAGGATGCAGGGCCACATGAACACTGAAGCTTTCTTT
CASSSRMQGHMNTEAFF
>.|TRBV28|many|TRBJ2-3
TGTGCCAGCAGTTCCCGCCCCCCAGGGGCCCCCACAGATACGCAGTATTTT
CASSSRPPGAPTDTQYF
>.|TRBV7-9|many|TRBJ2-7
TGTGCCAGCAGCCCCGATATTAGGGAGCAGTACTTC
CASSPDIREQYF
>.|TRBV7-2|few|TRBJ1-5
TGTGCCAGCAGCTTAGCGCAGGGTTTAGGACAGCCCCAGCATTTT
CASSLAQGLGQPQHF
>.|TRBV20-1|many|TRBJ2-7
TGCAGTGCTAGACAAATAGCACCCACTAGCGGCCCGACAGGGGAGCAGTACTTC
CSARQIAPTSGPTGEQYF
>TRBD1|TRBV4-2|few|TRBJ2-7
TGTGCCAGCAGCCAAGAGGGACAGACCTACGAGCAGTACTTC
CASSQEGQTYEQYF
>.|TRBV10-2|many|TRBJ2-2
TGCGCCAGCAAACCCCATGGCGCCGGGGAGCTGTTTTTT
CASKPHGAGELFF
>.|TRBV20-1|many|TRBJ2-3
TGCAGTGCCCTCGACTGGGGGGAGCCGACAGATACGCAGTATTTT
CSALDWGEPTDTQYF
>TRBD1|TRBV6-2/TRBV6-3|many|TRBJ1-5
TGTGCCAGCAGTACCACGGACAGGCGGCCGCCCCAGCATTTT
CASSTTDRRPPQHF
>.|TRBV29-1|few|TRBJ2-7
TGCAGCGTTATCCACCGGGACAAATACGAGCAGTACTTC
CSVIHRDKYEQYF
>TRBD1|TRBV24-1|.|TRBJ2-1
TGTGCCACCGGTGATTTGCAAGGCCCAGGGGGTGAGCAGTTCTTC
CATGDLQGPGGEQFF
>TRBD2|TRBV10-3|.|TRBJ2-1
TGTGCCATCAGTGAGGCCCCGGGACTAGGGCATTACAATGAGCAGTTCTTC
CAISEAPGLGHYNEQFF
>.|TRBV5-6|many|TRBJ2-7
TGTGCCAGCAGCTTGTTCATGTCCTACGAGCAGTACTTC
CASSLFMSYEQYF
>TRBD2|TRBV5-4|many|TRBJ2-1
TGTGCCAGCAGCCCACGACTAGCGGGCCTCAGCTCCTACAATGAGCAGTTCTTC
CASSPRLAGLSSYNEQFF
>TRBD2|TRBV2|.|TRBJ2-1
TGTGCCAGCAGCGCCGGGACTAGGTTATACAATGAGCAGTTCTTC
CASSAGTRLYNEQFF
>.|TRBV13|many|TRBJ2-7
TGTGCCAGCAGCACCCCCGAGTCCTACGAGCAGTACTTC
CASSTPESYEQYF
>TRBD2|TRBV6-2/TRBV6-3|.|TRBJ2-7
TGTGCCAGCAGTACCCATAGCGGGAGGGCCGCCTACGAGCAGCACTTC
CASSTHSGRAAYEQHF
>.|TRBV4-1|.|TRBJ2-5
TGCGTCAGCAGCCAAGAGGGACTGGCGGACGAGACCCAGTACTTC
CVSSQEGLADETQYF
>TRBD2|TRBV29-1|many|TRBJ2-7
TGCAGCGTCATGGAGGGGGGACTAGCGGGAGAGGGAGACGCGGGGACCCGAGGGTACGAGCAGTACTTC
CSVMEGGLAGEGDAGTRGYEQYF
>TRBD1|TRBV28|.|TRBJ2-1
TGTGCCAGCAGTTCCAGATCTGACAGGGGAACCTACAATGAGCAGTTCTTC
CASSSRSDRGTYNEQFF
>TRBD2|TRBV7-8|many|TRBJ2-7
TGTGCCAGCAGACTAGCGGGAGTGTACGAGCAGTACTTC
CASRLAGVYEQYF
>TRBD2|TRBV30|many|TRBJ2-7
TGTGCCTGGAGTCCTAGCGGGTACGAGCAGTACTTC
CAWSPSGYEQYF
>.|TRBV4-3|many|TRBJ2-7
TGCGCCAGCAGCCAAGATGCTAGCAGCTACGAGCAGTACTTC
CASSQDASSYEQYF
>.|TRBV7-9|many|TRBJ2-1
TGTGCCAGCAGCTTAGAACTAGCGCCCCCCGTCCAGGGGAATGAGCAGTTCTTC
CASSLELAPPVQGNEQFF
>TRBD2|TRBV12-3/TRBV12-4|many|TRBJ2-3
TGTGCCAGCAGTTTACGGCGGGAGCTTTTGGAGAGCACAGATACGCAGTATTTT
CASSLRRELLESTDTQYF
>.|TRBV13|many|TRBJ2-3
TGTGCCAGCAGCTTATATAGGACTCCCGTCGGTTTT
CASSLYRTPVGF
>.|TRBV4-1|many|TRBJ1-6
TGCGCCAGCAGCCAAGACAGGGGATCACCCCTCCACTTT
CASSQDRGSPLHF